The rows below give T cell receptor beta chains drawn from one sample of a study of shared clonotypes between healthy human individuals. Measured with immunoSEQ multiplex PCR; TCRdb has only the in-frame clones, and not every one. The repertoire consists of around 2.1 million clones, with roughly 91% occurring once and the leading ten covering 1.5% to 2%. Specimen: naive CD8+ T cells from PBMCs. The receptors derive from a man younger than 35 in good health. Some clones in this sample may be carry-over from other donors' samples. Both conserved end residues are part of each CDR3. Fields, in order: V gene, clone size, J gene, D gene, CDR3 DNA, CDR3 protein. D genes are given only for firm matches. Clone size is given for some rows only: seen once, a few or many times, or a class if the clone is expanded.

TRBV13	-	TRBJ2-1	-	TGTGCCAGCAGCCCGAGCGGCTCCTACAATGAGCAGTTCTTC	CASSPSGSYNEQFF
TRBV1	-	TRBJ2-7	-	TGCACCAGCAGCCAAGATCTGAGCGGGAGGGCCAGTGGGGAGCAGTACTTC	CTSSQDLSGRASGEQYF
TRBV27	-	TRBJ1-5	-	TGTGCCAGCAGTTTTCAGAATCAGCCCCAGCATTTT	CASSFQNQPQHF
TRBV5-1	-	TRBJ2-7	-	TGCGCCAGCAGCCCAGGGGTCGGAAGCTCCTACGAGCAGTACTTC	CASSPGVGSSYEQYF
TRBV27	once	TRBJ2-7	TRBD2	TGTGCCAGCAGTTTTACCCAACCTGGGCTAGCGGGAGCCTACGAGCAGTACTTC	CASSFTQPGLAGAYEQYF
TRBV28	-	TRBJ2-7	-	TGTGCCAGCAGTTTGAACAGGGTTGAGCAGTACTTC	CASSLNRVEQYF
TRBV27	-	TRBJ2-3	-	TGTGCCAGCGCGGCCCTTATATCACCAGATACGCAGTATTTT	CASAALISPDTQYF
TRBV5-1	-	TRBJ1-6	TRBD1	TGCGCCAGCAGCTTGGGGGACAGTGCGAATTCACCCCTCCACTTT	CASSLGDSANSPLHF
TRBV6-1	-	TRBJ2-3	-	TGTGCCAGCAGGGACTGGGGGACAGATACGCAGTATTTT	CASRDWGTDTQYF
TRBV15	-	TRBJ2-5	TRBD1	TGTGCCACCAGCGTCGAAGGCCAGACAGGGTCCCGGGAGACCCAGTACTTC	CATSVEGQTGSRETQYF
TRBV25-1	once	TRBJ2-1	-	TGTGCCAGCAGTGAGGTCTACAATGAGCAGTTCTTC	CASSEVYNEQFF
TRBV29-1	-	TRBJ1-5	-	TGCAGCGTTGGGTATAGCAATCAGCCCCAGCATTTT	CSVGYSNQPQHF
TRBV29-1	-	TRBJ1-1	-	TGCAGCGTTGTTATATTCAGAACCCTGAACACTGAAGCTTTCTTT	CSVVIFRTLNTEAFF
TRBV30	-	TRBJ2-7	-	TGTGCCTGGAAGGACCCCGGGGGCTCCTACGAGCAGTACTTC	CAWKDPGGSYEQYF
TRBV27	-	TRBJ2-7	-	TGTGCCAGCAGTCCCCGGCTCTCGGCCTACGAGCAGTACTTC	CASSPRLSAYEQYF
TRBV14	once	TRBJ2-4	TRBD1	TGTGCCAGCAGTCTTGGGGACAGAGGGAACATTCAGTACTTC	CASSLGDRGNIQYF
TRBV28	-	TRBJ2-1	TRBD2	TGTGCCAGCAGTTCTACCTTTAGCGGGAGATTCCTCAATGAGCAGTTCTTC	CASSSTFSGRFLNEQFF
TRBV5-1	-	TRBJ1-5	-	TGCGCCAGCAGCTTGGAAGGGCAGAGCAATCAGCCCCAGCATTTT	CASSLEGQSNQPQHF
TRBV5-1	-	TRBJ2-7	-	TGCGCCAGCAGCTGGTGGGATCCGCGTTACGAGCAGTACTTC	CASSWWDPRYEQYF
TRBV28	-	TRBJ2-7	-	TGTGCCAGCATCAACGGGCCAGCCCTCCGGTCCGAGCAGTACTTC	CASINGPALRSEQYF
TRBV2	-	TRBJ2-7	TRBD2	TGTGCCAGCAAGCGGGAGGACTTCTACGAGCAGTACTTC	CASKREDFYEQYF
TRBV11-2	-	TRBJ2-7	-	TGTGCCAGCAGCTTAGGTAATAGAGGGACGTGGCACGAGCAGTACTTC	CASSLGNRGTWHEQYF
TRBV6-6	-	TRBJ2-5	-	TGTGCCAGCAGTTACTCGCCCCAGGGAGGAGAGACCCAGTACTTC	CASSYSPQGGETQYF
TRBV7-8	-	TRBJ2-7	-	TGTGCCAGCAGCCCTAGAGGGAAACTCTACGAGCAGTACTTC	CASSPRGKLYEQYF
TRBV27	-	TRBJ1-2	-	TGTGCCAGCAGTTTATCGGCAGGGGTTGGCTACACCTTC	CASSLSAGVGYTF
TRBV7-6	-	TRBJ2-5	TRBD2	TGTGCCAGCAGCTTTCTGTCCCTAGCGGGAGAAGAGGAGACCCAGTACTTC	CASSFLSLAGEEETQYF
TRBV4-3	-	TRBJ1-4	-	TGCGCCAGCAGCCAAGATCGTGCAGGGCGACTGTTTTTT	CASSQDRAGRLFF
TRBV10-3	-	TRBJ2-1	TRBD2	TGTGCCATAGCGGGAGAGGGCGATGAGCAGTTCTTC	CAIAGEGDEQFF
TRBV2	-	TRBJ2-7	-	TGTGCCAGCAGTCTAGGACCGAGCTCCTACGAGCAGTACTTC	CASSLGPSSYEQYF
TRBV7-9	-	TRBJ2-7	-	TGTGCCAGCAGCCAAACTTTGATCGGGCGGACGATCTCCTACGAGCAGTACTTC	CASSQTLIGRTISYEQYF
TRBV27	-	TRBJ1-1	TRBD1	TGTGCCAGCAGTTTAAGGGGGACAGGGGTCGAAGCTTTCTTT	CASSLRGTGVEAFF
TRBV27	-	TRBJ2-7	-	TGTGCCAGCAGTATCAGGGCGTCCTACGAGCAGTACTTC	CASSIRASYEQYF
TRBV7-9	few	TRBJ1-1	-	TGTGCCAGCAGCCCTGACAGCGCCTACACTGAAGCTTTCTTT	CASSPDSAYTEAFF
TRBV27	-	TRBJ2-2	-	TGTGCCAGCAGTGTCGCAGCACCAGTTAAGGCCACCGGGGAGCTGTTTTTT	CASSVAAPVKATGELFF
TRBV6-6	-	TRBJ1-1	-	TGTGCCAGCAGTTACTCGGGAGCAACGTACACTGAAGCTTTCTTT	CASSYSGATYTEAFF
TRBV11-1	-	TRBJ2-2	-	TGTGCCAGCAGCTTAGCGGAAGGCGTAAACACCGGGGAGCTGTTTTTT	CASSLAEGVNTGELFF
TRBV11-2	-	TRBJ1-3	-	TGTGCCAGCAGCCGTATAGGACAGGGAAACACCATATATTTT	CASSRIGQGNTIYF
TRBV28	-	TRBJ2-1	-	TGTGCCAGCACGCCATGGGTCCCCTCCTACAATGAGCAGTTCTTC	CASTPWVPSYNEQFF
TRBV11-2	once	TRBJ2-1	TRBD1	TGTGCCAGCAGCTTAGAGAAGATGGGACAGGGTGCATACAATGAGCAGTTCTTC	CASSLEKMGQGAYNEQFF
TRBV9	-	TRBJ1-1	TRBD1	TGTGCCAGCAGCTTACAGGGGACGGTGAACACTGAAGCTTTCTTT	CASSLQGTVNTEAFF
TRBV19	-	TRBJ1-5	-	TGTGCCAGTGACCGGGACAATTATAGCAATCAGCCCCAGCATTTT	CASDRDNYSNQPQHF
TRBV7-9	-	TRBJ1-2	-	TGTGCCAGCAGCTTAGGTCTCAGGGATTATAACTATGGCTACACCTTC	CASSLGLRDYNYGYTF
TRBV7-9	-	TRBJ2-2	-	TGTGCCAGCAGGTCCCAGGGTACCGGGGAGCTGTTTTTT	CASRSQGTGELFF
TRBV6-1	-	TRBJ2-1	TRBD1	TGTGCCAGCAGACAGAAACCGGGACAGGGGTATGAGCAGTTCTTC	CASRQKPGQGYEQFF
TRBV7-2	-	TRBJ1-1	-	TGTGCCAGCAGCTTTAGCACTGAAGCTTTCTTT	CASSFSTEAFF
TRBV5-4	-	TRBJ2-5	-	TGTGCCAGCAGCCTCTGGAGGGAGGTAGAGACCCAGTACTTC	CASSLWREVETQYF
TRBV5-6	few	TRBJ1-1	-	TGTGCCAGCAGCTTGGAGGGTGTAGAAGCTTTCTTT	CASSLEGVEAFF